This T cell receptor (beta chain) was found in a study of identical twins (dated by TCRdb to the mid-2010s). In the study overall: To test whether fetal clonotypes persist, the study used deep sequencing on TCR alpha and beta repertoires from monozygotic twins, unrelated adults of various ages, and cord blood. To rule out contamination, the twin experiments were replicated at different times with different library preparation protocols. Results and caveats for the whole study, not just this receptor: Fewer insertions were carried by abundant cord blood beta clonotypes; a weaker similar trend was observed in young adult naive repertoires, while no such trend was observed in memory repertoires. In monozygotic twins, recombination models systematically underestimated out-of-frame TCR alpha sharing, but the models matched the sharing seen between unrelated individuals. Compared with coincidental sharing between unrelated individuals, an excess of low generation-probability sequences was observed among out-of-frame TCR alpha sequences shared between twins. Because the same donors could not be followed over many years, the conclusions relied on cross-sectional statistical analysis. The excess sharing between twins in beta out-of-frame sequences was weaker because fewer shared sequences reduced the signal-to-noise ratio. Zero-insertion analyses could be partly confounded by invariant T cells such as MAIT and iNKT, although diverse VJ usage argued against such confounding for most clonotypes.

The cysteine opens and the phenylalanine closes a CDR3 of 16 amino acids. This entry keeps only the CDR3 DNA: 48 bases, framed from base 1. Trimming takes 5 bases off V and 2 bases off J; junction bases not matched to a gene: 10. Library construction relied on 5' RACE. Sequencing instrument: Illumina HiSeq 2000. A universal primer binding site was introduced by template switching, and a unique molecular identifier was present in the final cDNA, enabling accurate counting of TCR cDNA molecules. Specific primers in the conserved constant-segment region were used to synthesize first-strand cDNA for TCR alpha and beta chains. Each cDNA library was double barcoded, with a SMART-Mk sample barcode plus Illumina barcodes, to control for contamination. TruSeq adapter sequences, together with Illumina sample barcodes, were added in two successive PCR steps. TCR alpha and beta cDNA libraries were sequenced on the Illumina HiSeq platform with custom primers. The paper's data handling went like this. Raw reads were processed with MiGEC to extract unique molecular identifiers, and MiXCR was used to determine CDR3 positions. Recombination models were inferred per individual with the repgenHMM and IGoR tools using an EM algorithm. Shared clonotype analysis was performed with the tcR package in R, normalizing sharing by the product of cloneset sizes. Out-of-frame nonproductive sequences were analyzed to study raw recombination free of thymic and clonal selection effects. TCRdb trimmed the raw reads at Q25, called clones with MiXCR and kept productive beta chains. Under each unique CDR3 protein, matching rows form one entry showing the most common genes and DNA. TCRdb, not the authors, supplied the V and J calls. The sample table holds 1,800,000 or so distinct CDR3 sequences, of which 32% were seen once. In total, the top ten clones hold around 0.3% of the sample.

This clonotype was counted only a few times. Which antigen it targets is not known. Base qualities were left out, and no much larger clone turns up one base away. Every donor was a healthy Caucasian. Sequenced sample: cord blood. In this chain, TRBV12-3 or TRBV12-4 is recombined with TRBJ2-7; 9 middle bases align to TRBD2. This receptor was obtained from a newborn girl in good health. Here the CDR3 is given as CASSPGVAGVTYEQYF. The nucleotide sequence reads as follows: TGTGCCAGCAGTCCCGGGGTAGCGGGAGTTACCTACGAGCAGTACTTC.